This TCR beta chain was recorded in a study of T cell responses to AZD1222 COVID-19 vaccine. Study-wide results and caveats: Vaccine-related CD4 TCRs covered spike, predominating at 160-218 and 743-854. Spike-specific TCR breadth and depth went up after people got two AZD1222 doses.

CDR1 is SNHLY and CDR2 is FYNNEI in the germline V gene. The CDR3 has 17 amino acids. Trimming removed 0 bases at V and 8 bases at J, with 22 bases between. The table came from immunoSEQ multiplex PCR; TCRdb's copy has only in-frame clones and leaves some out. The repertoire holds 92,000 or so clones, with roughly 90% as singletons. This clone was recorded only once. No antigen is known for it. The gene calls are TRBV2 and TRBJ1-2, with D possibly TRBD1 on 5 matching bases. The TCR comes from an adult in good health. The sample here was peripheral blood, taken on day 0 of AZD1222 vaccination. The CDR3 reads CASSEASGGGGMRGYTF. The CDR3 DNA follows: TGTGCCAGCAGTGAAGCGAGTGGTGGTGGGGGTATGAGGGGCTACACCTTC.